Listed below are T cell receptor beta chains from one sample, sequenced in a study of regulatory T cells in long-lasting Graves disease. Each CDR3 protein gets one entry after TCRdb re-called the multiplex PCR reads with MiXCR. The sample holds more than 400,000 distinct CDR3 sequences, about a sixth seen once. These data were also reused for a study on T cells in Graves' hyperthyroidism and ophthalmopathy.

The material sequenced was peripheral blood mononuclear cells (PBMCs), taken at new diagnosis, from a patient treated with antithyroid drugs. The receptors originated from a man between 40 and 49 years old with Graves disease. CDR3s include the opening cysteine and the closing phenylalanine or tryptophan. D genes are given only for firm matches. Part of the rows lack a size; the others show once, few, many or a class for expanded clones.

size,D,J,V,CDR3,DNA
few,TRBD2,TRBJ2-3,TRBV6-5,CASSYGSGRADTQYF,TGTGCCAGCAGTTACGGTAGCGGGAGGGCAGATACGCAGTATTTT
NA,NA,TRBJ1-1,TRBV9,CASSEYLPSVNTEAFF,TGTGCCAGCAGCGAATATCTTCCCTCGGTGAACACTGAAGCTTTCTTT
NA,NA,TRBJ1-5,TRBV29-1,CSVGGDSNQPQHF,TGCAGCGTTGGGGGGGATAGCAATCAGCCCCAGCATTTT
NA,NA,TRBJ2-5,TRBV9,CASNPSHVETQYF,TGTGCCAGCAACCCATCGCATGTGGAGACCCAGTACTTC
many,NA,TRBJ2-7,TRBV20-1,CSARDNPGDINEQYF,TGCAGTGCTAGAGATAACCCAGGGGATATAAACGAGCAGTACTTC
many,NA,TRBJ2-3,TRBV7-3,CASSLGVGDTQYF,TGTGCCAGCAGCTTGGGAGTCGGAGATACGCAGTATTTT
NA,TRBD1,TRBJ2-1,TRBV19,CASSRLPGQGESEQFF,TGTGCCAGTAGTAGACTCCCGGGACAGGGGGAAAGTGAGCAGTTCTTC
many,NA,TRBJ2-2,TRBV12-3/TRBV12-4,CASSLNGHTGELFF,TGTGCCAGCAGTTTGAACGGGCACACCGGGGAGCTGTTTTTT
NA,TRBD1,TRBJ1-6,TRBV11-2,CASSSGRGGDSPLHF,TGTGCCAGCAGCTCCGGCAGGGGGGGTGATTCACCCCTCCACTTT
NA,NA,TRBJ2-2,TRBV7-3,CASSLMAGGNTGELFF,TGTGCCAGCAGCTTAATGGCTGGGGGAAACACCGGGGAGCTGTTTTTT
many,NA,TRBJ2-5,TRBV5-1,CASSFVGTKETQYF,TGCGCCAGCAGCTTTGTCGGGACAAAAGAGACCCAGTACTTC
many,TRBD2,TRBJ2-5,TRBV12-3/TRBV12-4,CASSFRGLGHQETQYF,TGTGCCAGCAGTTTTAGAGGACTAGGGCACCAAGAGACCCAGTACTTC
NA,TRBD2,TRBJ2-7,TRBV6-1,CASSIAGASYEQYF,TGTGCCAGCAGTATAGCGGGGGCCTCCTACGAGCAGTACTTC
many,TRBD2,TRBJ2-1,TRBV20-1,CSAGSGMINEQFF,TGCAGTGCTGGTAGCGGGATGATCAATGAGCAGTTCTTC
NA,NA,TRBJ1-5,TRBV20-1,CSARGGSLYSNQPQHF,TGCAGTGCCCGAGGTGGATCCCTCTATAGCAATCAGCCCCAGCATTTT
many,NA,TRBJ2-5,TRBV6-1,CASSEEYPRETQYF,TGTGCCAGCAGTGAAGAATACCCAAGGGAGACCCAGTACTTC
few,NA,TRBJ2-1,TRBV6-2/TRBV6-3,CASKSRYNEQFF,TGTGCCAGCAAGAGTAGGTACAATGAGCAGTTCTTC
NA,NA,TRBJ1-2,TRBV10-3,CAISESITANYGYTF,TGTGCCATCAGTGAGTCTATTACAGCGAACTATGGCTACACCTTC
NA,TRBD1,TRBJ1-2,TRBV20-1,CSARKGGGTNYGYTF,TGCAGTGCTAGAAAAGGGGGCGGTACAAACTATGGCTACACCTTC
NA,NA,TRBJ1-2,TRBV6-2/TRBV6-3,CASSYEGFDGYTF,TGTGCCAGCAGTTACGAGGGGTTTGATGGCTACACCTTC
few,NA,TRBJ2-7,TRBV5-1,CASSLAVSREQYF,TGCGCCAGCAGCTTGGCCGTCTCCCGCGAGCAGTACTTC
NA,NA,TRBJ2-2,TRBV12-3/TRBV12-4,CASSLLQINTGELFF,TGTGCCAGCAGTTTATTACAGATAAACACCGGGGAGCTGTTTTTT
many,TRBD1,TRBJ2-7,TRBV4-2,CASSPRDSTYEQYF,TGTGCCAGCAGCCCCCGGGACAGCACCTACGAGCAGTACTTC
NA,TRBD2,TRBJ2-7,TRBV6-2/TRBV6-3,CASRTGGVNEQYF,TGTGCCAGCAGAACGGGAGGTGTGAACGAGCAGTACTTC
many,NA,TRBJ2-7,TRBV18,CASSPGEGEYF,TGTGCCAGCTCACCGGGGGAGGGGGAGTACTTC
NA,TRBD2,TRBJ2-2,TRBV12-3/TRBV12-4,CASSFRTSGRANTGELFF,TGTGCCAGCAGTTTCCGGACTAGCGGGAGGGCGAACACCGGGGAGCTGTTTTTT
few,NA,TRBJ1-1,TRBV4-2,CASSQDPGHLNTEAFF,TGTGCCAGCAGCCAAGATCCGGGACACTTGAACACTGAAGCTTTCTTT
few,TRBD1,TRBJ2-7,TRBV6-1,CASRMGQGSYEQYF,TGTGCCAGCAGGATGGGACAGGGATCCTACGAGCAGTACTTC
NA,TRBD2,TRBJ2-1,TRBV19,CASSTGTSGTDEQFF,TGTGCCAGTAGTACTGGGACTAGCGGGACGGATGAGCAGTTCTTC
many,NA,TRBJ2-1,TRBV7-2,CASDSGSFYNEQFF,TGTGCCAGCGACAGCGGCTCTTTCTACAATGAGCAGTTCTTC
NA,NA,TRBJ1-5,TRBV7-9,CASSLGTRNQPQHF,TGTGCCAGCAGCTTGGGGACCCGCAATCAGCCCCAGCATTTT
few,NA,TRBJ2-7,TRBV4-2,CASSPWAPGVGEQYF,TGTGCCAGCAGCCCCTGGGCCCCGGGGGTGGGAGAGCAGTACTTC
NA,NA,TRBJ1-6,TRBV28,CASRRGSSGVRPWDDSPLHF,TGTGCCAGCAGGCGGGGCTCGTCCGGCGTGCGACCATGGGATGATTCACCCCTCCACTTT
NA,NA,TRBJ1-4,TRBV28,CASTATNEKLFF,TGTGCCAGCACCGCAACTAATGAAAAACTGTTTTTT
NA,NA,TRBJ2-1,TRBV7-9,CASHLSSSYNEQFF,TGTGCCAGCCATCTCAGTAGCTCCTACAATGAGCAGTTCTTC
NA,TRBD2,TRBJ2-1,TRBV12-3/TRBV12-4,CASSFWGRVRDNEQFF,TGTGCCAGCAGTTTCTGGGGGAGGGTGCGAGACAATGAGCAGTTCTTC
many,NA,TRBJ2-1,TRBV28,CASTVGTNEQFF,TGTGCCAGCACCGTAGGTACCAATGAGCAGTTCTTC
many,NA,TRBJ2-1,TRBV28,CASSLIGSNNEQFF,TGTGCCAGCAGTTTAATCGGGAGTAACAATGAGCAGTTCTTC
many,NA,TRBJ2-5,TRBV20-1,CSARGLGGETQYF,TGCAGTGCTAGAGGGCTAGGGGGAGAGACCCAGTACTTC
many,TRBD1,TRBJ2-7,TRBV9,CASSDGTGVREQYF,TGTGCCAGCAGCGACGGGACAGGGGTTCGGGAGCAGTACTTC
many,NA,TRBJ2-3,TRBV20-1,CSASHGREGTDTQYF,TGCAGTGCTAGCCATGGAAGGGAGGGCACAGATACGCAGTATTTT
NA,TRBD2,TRBJ2-5,TRBV20-1,CSAEPLAGETQYF,TGCAGTGCGGAACCTCTAGCGGGAGAGACCCAGTACTTC
few,TRBD2,TRBJ2-7,TRBV2,CASLEGLGLVEQYF,TGTGCCAGCCTCGAGGGACTAGGGTTGGTCGAGCAGTACTTC
few,TRBD2,TRBJ2-7,TRBV28,CASSLTTSGTEQYF,TGTGCCAGCAGTTTAACGACTAGCGGGACAGAGCAGTACTTC
many,TRBD2,TRBJ2-1,TRBV28,CASSRSGLAGNEQFF,TGTGCCAGCAGCCGTTCGGGACTAGCGGGCAATGAGCAGTTCTTC
NA,NA,TRBJ2-3,TRBV12-3/TRBV12-4,CASSGAGYTQYF,TGTGCCAGCAGTGGCGCTGGATATACGCAGTATTTT
NA,NA,TRBJ1-1,TRBV5-1,CASSLNRPGDTEAFF,TGCGCCAGCAGCCTTAACCGGCCGGGGGACACTGAAGCTTTCTTT
NA,NA,TRBJ2-1,TRBV12-3/TRBV12-4,CASRGTVWRSNEQFF,TGTGCCAGCAGGGGGACGGTTTGGCGGAGCAATGAGCAGTTCTTC
many,TRBD1,TRBJ1-2,TRBV5-5,CASSFTGDGYTF,TGTGCCAGCAGCTTTACAGGGGATGGCTACACCTTC
many,NA,TRBJ2-6,TRBV5-1,CASSLKGGSGANVLTF,TGCGCCAGCAGCTTGAAGGGTGGCTCTGGGGCCAACGTCCTGACTTTC
many,TRBD2,TRBJ2-1,TRBV7-3,CASSLNGRSGRGLYNEQFF,TGTGCCAGCAGCTTAAACGGCCGGAGCGGGAGGGGACTTTACAATGAGCAGTTCTTC
many,TRBD1,TRBJ1-1,TRBV18,CASSPTGITEAFF,TGTGCCAGCTCACCGACAGGGATCACTGAAGCTTTCTTT
many,NA,TRBJ2-1,TRBV28,CASSLFGGNSYNEQFF,TGTGCCAGCAGTTTATTCGGCGGAAACTCCTACAATGAGCAGTTCTTC
many,NA,TRBJ2-1,TRBV3-1,CASSRILATYNEQFF,TGTGCCAGCAGCCGAATACTAGCAACCTACAATGAGCAGTTCTTC